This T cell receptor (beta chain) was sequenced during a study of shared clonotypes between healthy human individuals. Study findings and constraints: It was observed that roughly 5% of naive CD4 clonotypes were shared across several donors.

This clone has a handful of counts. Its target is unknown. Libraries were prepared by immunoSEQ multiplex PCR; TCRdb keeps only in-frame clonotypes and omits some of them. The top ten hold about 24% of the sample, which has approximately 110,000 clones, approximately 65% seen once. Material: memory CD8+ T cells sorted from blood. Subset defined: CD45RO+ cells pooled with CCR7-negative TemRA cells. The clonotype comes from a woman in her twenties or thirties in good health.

Here the CDR3 DNA reads TGTGCCAGCAGCTTGGAAGATAATAATATGGAAGCTTTCTTT. Translating gives CASSLEDNNMEAFF. The chain uses TRBV4-2 and TRBJ1-1; D is uncertain. V shed 5 bases and J shed 8 bases, with 18 bases lying between them. From germline, CDR1 is LGHNA and CDR2 YNFKEQ. CDR3 length: 14 residues.